This is a list of T cell receptor beta chains from one sample in a study of blood T cell repertoires in COVID-19. Profiled with immunoSEQ multiplex PCR; TCRdb holds only in-frame clones, not every one. The sample includes approximately 70,000 clones, over 70% of them seen just once. Specimen: peripheral blood. Receptors originate from a man at least 80 years old with active or convalescent COVID-19. Each CDR3 is given with its conserved first and last residue.

TRBV5-1,CASSLEGGGDEQFF
TRBV5-1,CASSQGTGGRQETQYF
TRBV7-9,CASSLVVGTGKETQYF
TRBV9,CASSSRQGPETQYF
TRBV27,CASSFRVDNSPLHF
TRBV6-5,CASSKTGRYEKLFF
TRBV5-4,CASSFMVAGGETQYF
TRBV6-5,CASRYGGAGNEKLFF
TRBV4-1,CASSQEDGSADTQYF
TRBV5-1,CASSRQGTSSEAFF
TRBV20-1,CSALARPEQYF
TRBV12-5,CASGLIRASGIEKLFF
TRBV18,CASSPYDRSSRGGYTF
TRBV4-1,CASSQARAGNSPLHF
TRBV6-5,CASSYGTGRTGELFF
TRBV30,CAWSETGGGEQFF
TRBV5-1,CASSLVTSYEQYF
TRBV6-2/TRBV6-3,CASSYDRAQYF
TRBV4-3,CASSQFRGYGYTF
TRBV14,CASSRTSGKDEQFF
TRBV6-4,CASSAESNQPQHF
TRBV5-1,CASSSTILQGATGELFF
TRBV11-2,CASSFWGTNTGELFF
TRBV30,CAWSLGQPNSPLHF
TRBV7-8,CASSLDGTGTTGELFF
TRBV20-1,CSASGGEPQHF
TRBV29-1,CSVGTGLETEAFF
TRBV5-1,CASSLDGRGSYEQYF
TRBV6-4,CASSRGGSTDTQYF
TRBV18,CASSLQGDTEAFF
TRBV7-9,CASSRWDRVTGELFF
TRBV13,CASSQGNYGYTF
TRBV6-5,CASSYAQGGGYTF
TRBV4-3,CASSLGTGNSPLHF
TRBV30,CAWRRQGASYEQYF
TRBV28,CASTSLGDQGEKLFF
TRBV4-1,CASSLGLMLSATNEKLFF
TRBV4-1,CASSQDPRQGETQYF
TRBV5-1,CASSLDGGLLTYEQYF
TRBV7-2,CASRGTSGSSYEQYF
TRBV6-2/TRBV6-3,CASSYGGSGNTIYF
TRBV27,CASSYDRGPRKNEKLFF
TRBV5-1,CASSLGQAYTYEQYF
TRBV6-2/TRBV6-3,CASSNVGDTQYF
TRBV21-1,CARTKAYGGEETQYF
TRBV29-1,CSVGSSLRVNTEAFF
TRBV11-3,CASSLGLAGGVSSYNEQFF
TRBV12-3/TRBV12-4,CASSLQGGYGYTF
TRBV5-1,CASSLRNRGLSSYNSPLHF
TRBV5-6,CASSLTGTRGHTDTQYF
TRBV5-1,CASRGAGALYNEQFF
TRBV9,CASSPRQGGPMDYEQYF
TRBV30,CAWSLDGTGYWEQFF